This T cell receptor delta chain stems from a study of gammadelta T cells in human blood (dated by TCRdb to the early 2020s). The CDR3 runs 16 residues from the cysteine to the phenylalanine. Of all the DNA, just the CDR3 is kept, 48 bases in frame from base 1. Reading the germline V gene (reference sequence) gives CDR1 TVYSNPD and CDR2 GDNSRS. V and J are trimmed by 1 base and 5 bases, and the gene matches miss 12 bases of the junction. Overall results and qualifications from the work: In the study, polyclonal expansion of innate gamma-delta T cells immediately after birth was reported to appear to be driven by microbial exposure.

Library prep was done by RT-PCR. Sequencing instrument: Illumina MiSeq. TCRdb called clones afresh from the public reads with CATT; identical DNA rows were later merged. Across this sample there are approximately 1,200 delta-chain clones, with around 10% seen only once. The top ten clones comprise approximately 6.2% of the sample. In its sample, this clone was seen a few times. What this receptor recognizes is not known. One base away lies a much larger clone, so this may be a sequencing read error. The sample holds other DNA sequences that translate to the same CDR3. The receptor chain draws on TRDV3 and TRDJ1, and TRDD3 aligns with 11 junction nucleotides. Sample: non-Vgamma9Vdelta2 gamma-delta T cells from cord blood. This TCR came from a newborn. This receptor carries the CDR3 CAFNLAGGYLADKLIF. The DNA sequence is as follows: TGTGCCTTTAATCTGGCTGGGGGATACCTGGCTGATAAACTCATCTTT.